This TCR beta chain stems from a study of blood T cell repertoires in COVID-19. At the level of the study: PBMCs, B-cell-depleted T cells, or T cells were the source of the cDNA or gDNA that made up the material.

This CDR3 is 15 amino acids long. Germline V gene data show CDR1 as SGHTA and CDR2 as FQGNSA. Trimming cost V 1 base and J 5 bases, with 14 bases left between them. Original methodology: Estimates of nucleated cell counts were drawn from the amplification of reference gene primers. Assay: immunoSEQ multiplex PCR; the TCRdb copy retains only in-frame clones and omits some. For V, J and clone size, that table is used; D and trimming come from the DNA. The sample lists roughly 88,000 clones; 85% to 95% were seen once. The sequenced material came from peripheral blood. The chain recombines TRBV7-2 with TRBJ1-1; a possible D gene is TRBD1 (5 bases). This clonotype was obtained from a woman in her fifties or sixties in a cohort sampled during active COVID-19. The CDR3 is CASSLGWQGKTEAFF. CDR3 in DNA: TGTGCCAGCAGCTTAGGGTGGCAGGGTAAGACTGAAGCTTTCTTT.